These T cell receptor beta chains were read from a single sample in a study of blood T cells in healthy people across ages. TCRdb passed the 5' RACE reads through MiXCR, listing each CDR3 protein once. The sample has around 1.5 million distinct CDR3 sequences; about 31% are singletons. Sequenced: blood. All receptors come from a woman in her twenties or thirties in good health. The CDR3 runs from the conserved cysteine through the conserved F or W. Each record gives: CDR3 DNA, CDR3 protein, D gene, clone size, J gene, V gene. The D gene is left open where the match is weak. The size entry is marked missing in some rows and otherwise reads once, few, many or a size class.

CDR3 DNA: TGCGCCAGCAGCCAAGATTCTAGCGGGGGGGGAGAGACCCAGTACTTC; CDR3 protein: CASSQDSSGGGETQYF; D gene: TRBD2; clone size: NA; J gene: TRBJ2-5; V gene: TRBV4-1
CDR3 DNA: TGCGCCAGCAGCGCTAGCGGGGGGCTATACAATGAGCAGTTCTTC; CDR3 protein: CASSASGGLYNEQFF; D gene: TRBD2; clone size: NA; J gene: TRBJ2-1; V gene: TRBV5-1
CDR3 DNA: TGCGCCAGCAGCCAAGATCTGGGCTGGGGGGCTGGCTACACCTTC; CDR3 protein: CASSQDLGWGAGYTF; D gene: NA; clone size: NA; J gene: TRBJ1-2; V gene: TRBV4-1
CDR3 DNA: TGTGCTAGTGGTTCCGGGGGCGGATGGGAGACCCAGTACTTC; CDR3 protein: CASGSGGGWETQYF; D gene: NA; clone size: NA; J gene: TRBJ2-5; V gene: TRBV12-5
CDR3 DNA: TGTGCCAGCAGCTCTCATAGTAGCGGGAGGGGGACAGATACGCAGTATTTT; CDR3 protein: CASSSHSSGRGTDTQYF; D gene: TRBD2; clone size: once; J gene: TRBJ2-3; V gene: TRBV7-3
CDR3 DNA: TGCGCCAGCAGCCAAGATTTGGCAGGGATGGGCACTGAGGCTTTCTTT; CDR3 protein: CASSQDLAGMGTEAFF; D gene: NA; clone size: few; J gene: TRBJ1-1; V gene: TRBV4-1
CDR3 DNA: TGTGCCAGCAGTTTTATAGGGTCCGAAGAGACCCAGTACTTC; CDR3 protein: CASSFIGSEETQYF; D gene: NA; clone size: few; J gene: TRBJ2-5; V gene: TRBV28
CDR3 DNA: TGTGCCAGCAGCGACGCCGAGACAGGTGGCTACACCTTC; CDR3 protein: CASSDAETGGYTF; D gene: NA; clone size: few; J gene: TRBJ1-2; V gene: TRBV9
CDR3 DNA: TGTGCCAGCAGTTGGGGACACCTTGCAACAGACAATGAGCAGTTCTTC; CDR3 protein: CASSWGHLATDNEQFF; D gene: NA; clone size: NA; J gene: TRBJ2-1; V gene: TRBV6-1
CDR3 DNA: TGCGCCAGCAGCCTCAAGGCCCAGACATCGTCCTACGAGCAGTACTTC; CDR3 protein: CASSLKAQTSSYEQYF; D gene: NA; clone size: NA; J gene: TRBJ2-7; V gene: TRBV4-1
CDR3 DNA: TGTGCCAGCAGCTTAGGGGCGGGGCGATACAATGAGCAGTTCTTC; CDR3 protein: CASSLGAGRYNEQFF; D gene: NA; clone size: many; J gene: TRBJ2-1; V gene: TRBV7-2
CDR3 DNA: TGTGCCAGCGGGACCTCTAAACTGTTTTTT; CDR3 protein: CASGTSKLFF; D gene: NA; clone size: NA; J gene: TRBJ1-4; V gene: TRBV7-9